This TCR beta chain was profiled in a study of breast tumors, draining lymph nodes, adjacent tissues. The CDR3 runs to 14 residues. The V gene lost 1 base and the J gene lost 2 bases, with 8 bases spanning the gap. The germline V gene has CDR1 MNHEY and CDR2 SMNVEV (reference sequence). This clonotype was recorded at least ten times. Its cognate antigen is unknown. Study-level findings and limits: Data fit most tumor T cells coming from lymph node, expanding in tumor. Tumor repertoires ranked between lymph nodes and nontumor tissue in diversity, with V and J gene preferences. Luminal-like breast cancer showed significantly higher tumor–nontumor repertoire similarity than basal-like.

The lymph nodes were axillary draining lymph nodes from breast cancer patients. Each CDR3 protein gets one entry after TCRdb re-called the multiplex PCR reads with MiXCR. The data contain around 100,000 distinct CDR3 sequences, approximately 21% of them seen just once; the ten biggest clones take up around 1.3%. Sequenced input: axillary lymph node tissue. The receptor was isolated from a female donor with breast cancer. Some clones in this sample may be carry-over from other donors' samples. J is TRBJ2-5 and V is TRBV27; D remains unclear. For the CDR3, the DNA is TGTGCCAGCAGTTTATTGGGTTCTCAAGAGACCCAGTACTTC. Translated: CASSLLGSQETQYF.